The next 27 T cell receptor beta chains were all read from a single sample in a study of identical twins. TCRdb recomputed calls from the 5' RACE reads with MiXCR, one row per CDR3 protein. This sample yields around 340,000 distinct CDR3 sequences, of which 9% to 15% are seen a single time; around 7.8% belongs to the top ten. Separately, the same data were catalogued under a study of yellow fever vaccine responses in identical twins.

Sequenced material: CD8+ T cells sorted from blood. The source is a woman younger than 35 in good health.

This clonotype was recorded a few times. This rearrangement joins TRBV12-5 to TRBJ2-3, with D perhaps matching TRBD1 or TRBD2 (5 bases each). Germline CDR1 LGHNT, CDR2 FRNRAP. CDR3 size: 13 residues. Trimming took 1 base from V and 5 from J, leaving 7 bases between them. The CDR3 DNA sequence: TGTGCTAGTGGTTTGGGGGACGGAGATACGCAGTATTTT. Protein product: CASGLGDGDTQYF.

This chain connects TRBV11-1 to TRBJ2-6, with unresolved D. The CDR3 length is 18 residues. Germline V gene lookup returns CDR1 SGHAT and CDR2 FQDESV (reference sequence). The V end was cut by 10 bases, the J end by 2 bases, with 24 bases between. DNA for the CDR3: TGTGCCACCATCCCATTGTCGGAAGGGCTGGCTGGGGCCAACGTCCTGACTTTC. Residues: CATIPLSEGLAGANVLTF.

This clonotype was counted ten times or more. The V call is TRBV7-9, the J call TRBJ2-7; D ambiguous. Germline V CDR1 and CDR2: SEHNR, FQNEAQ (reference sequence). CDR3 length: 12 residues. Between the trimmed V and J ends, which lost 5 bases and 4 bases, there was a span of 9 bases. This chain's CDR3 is CASSLTAYEQYF. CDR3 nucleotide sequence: TGTGCCAGCAGCCTCACCGCTTACGAGCAGTACTTC. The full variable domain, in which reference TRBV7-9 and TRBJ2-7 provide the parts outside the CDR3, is DTGVSQNPRHKITKRGQNVTFRCDPISEHNRLYWYRQTLGQGPEFLTYFQNEAQLEKSRLLSDRFSAERPKGSFSTLEIQRTEQGDSAMYLCASSLTAYEQYFGPGTRLTVT.

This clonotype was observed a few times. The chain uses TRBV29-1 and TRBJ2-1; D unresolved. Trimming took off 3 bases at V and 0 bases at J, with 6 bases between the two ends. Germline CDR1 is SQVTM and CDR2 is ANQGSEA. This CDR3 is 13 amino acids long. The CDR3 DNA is TGCAGCGTTGACAAAAGCTCCTACAATGAGCAGTTCTTC. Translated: CSVDKSSYNEQFF.

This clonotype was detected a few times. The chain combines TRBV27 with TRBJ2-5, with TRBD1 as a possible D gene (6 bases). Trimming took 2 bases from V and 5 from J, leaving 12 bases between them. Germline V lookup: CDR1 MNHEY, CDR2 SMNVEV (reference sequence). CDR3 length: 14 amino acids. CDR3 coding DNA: TGTGCCAGCAGTTTAGTTTTCCAGGGGGAGACCCAGTACTTC. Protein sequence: CASSLVFQGETQYF.

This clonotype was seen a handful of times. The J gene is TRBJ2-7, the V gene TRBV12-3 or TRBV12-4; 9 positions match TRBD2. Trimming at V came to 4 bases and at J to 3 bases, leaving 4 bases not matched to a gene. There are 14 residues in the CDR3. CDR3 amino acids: CASSYTSGLYEQYF. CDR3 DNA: TGTGCCAGCAGTTACACTAGCGGGCTCTACGAGCAGTACTTC.

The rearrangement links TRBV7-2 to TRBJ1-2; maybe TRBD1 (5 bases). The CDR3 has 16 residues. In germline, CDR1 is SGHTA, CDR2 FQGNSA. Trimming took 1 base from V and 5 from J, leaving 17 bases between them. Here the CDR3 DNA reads TGTGCCAGCAGCTTAGTACAGGAGCCGGGAGTTTATGGCTACACCTTC. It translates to CASSLVQEPGVYGYTF.

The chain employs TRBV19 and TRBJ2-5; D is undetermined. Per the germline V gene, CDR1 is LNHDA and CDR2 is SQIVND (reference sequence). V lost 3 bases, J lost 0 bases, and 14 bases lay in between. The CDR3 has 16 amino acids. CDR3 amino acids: CASSMRLTDYQETQYF. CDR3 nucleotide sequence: TGTGCCAGTAGTATGCGTCTAACCGATTACCAAGAGACCCAGTACTTC. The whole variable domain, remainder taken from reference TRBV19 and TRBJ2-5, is DGGITQSPKYLFRKEGQNVTLSCEQNLNHDAMYWYRQDPGQGLRLIYYSQIVNDFQKGDIAEGYSVSREKKESFPLTVTSAQKNPTAFYLCASSMRLTDYQETQYFGPGTRLLVL.

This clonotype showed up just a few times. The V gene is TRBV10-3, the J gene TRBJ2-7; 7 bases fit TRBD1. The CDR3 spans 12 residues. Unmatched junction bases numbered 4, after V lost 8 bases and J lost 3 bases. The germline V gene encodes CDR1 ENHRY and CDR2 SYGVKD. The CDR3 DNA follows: TGTGCCATCGGGTCAGGGGGCTACGAGCAGTACTTC. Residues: CAIGSGGYEQYF.

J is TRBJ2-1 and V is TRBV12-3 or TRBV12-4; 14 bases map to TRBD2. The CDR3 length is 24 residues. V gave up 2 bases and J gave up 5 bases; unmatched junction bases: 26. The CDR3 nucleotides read TGTGCCAGCAGTTTAATTAAAGGACTAGCGGGAGGCAGGGGATCAGAAACGACCGACAATGAGCAGTTCTTC. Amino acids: CASSLIKGLAGGRGSETTDNEQFF.

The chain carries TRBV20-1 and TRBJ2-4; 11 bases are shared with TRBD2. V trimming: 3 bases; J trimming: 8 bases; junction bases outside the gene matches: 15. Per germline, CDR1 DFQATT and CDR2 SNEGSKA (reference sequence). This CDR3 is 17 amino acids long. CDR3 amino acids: CSASAFDSGGGLYIQYF. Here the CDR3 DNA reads TGCAGTGCTAGCGCGTTTGATAGCGGGGGGGGATTGTACATTCAGTACTTC.

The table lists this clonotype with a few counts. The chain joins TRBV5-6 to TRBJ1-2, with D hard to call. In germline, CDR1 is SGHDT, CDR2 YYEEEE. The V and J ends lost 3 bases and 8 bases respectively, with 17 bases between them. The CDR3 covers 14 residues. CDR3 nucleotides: TGTGCCAGCAGCTATCCGGACCCCGCTGGGGGCTACACCTTC. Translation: CASSYPDPAGGYTF.

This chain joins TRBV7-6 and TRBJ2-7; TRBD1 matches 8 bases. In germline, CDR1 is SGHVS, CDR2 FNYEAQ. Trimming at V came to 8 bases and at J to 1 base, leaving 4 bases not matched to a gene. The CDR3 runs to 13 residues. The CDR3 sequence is CASQGAGSYEQYF. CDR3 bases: TGTGCCAGCCAGGGGGCGGGATCCTACGAGCAGTACTTC. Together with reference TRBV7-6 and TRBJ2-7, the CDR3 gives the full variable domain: GAGVSQSPRYKVTKRGQDVALRCDPISGHVSLYWYRQALGQGPEFLTYFNYEAQQDKSGLPNDRFSAERPEGSISTLTIQRTEQRDSAMYRCASQGAGSYEQYFGPGTRLTVT.

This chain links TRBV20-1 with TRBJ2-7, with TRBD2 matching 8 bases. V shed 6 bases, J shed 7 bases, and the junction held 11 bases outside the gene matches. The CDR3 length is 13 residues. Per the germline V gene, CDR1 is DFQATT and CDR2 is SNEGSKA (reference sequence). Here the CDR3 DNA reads TGCAGTGCAAAGACTAGCGATCCGGGGGAGCAGTACTTC. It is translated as CSAKTSDPGEQYF.

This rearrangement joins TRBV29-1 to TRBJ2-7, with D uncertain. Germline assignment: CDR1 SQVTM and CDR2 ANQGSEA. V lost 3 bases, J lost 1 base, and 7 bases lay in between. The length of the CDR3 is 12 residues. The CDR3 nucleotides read TGCAGCGTTGACGGTGGGTCCTACGAGCAGTACTTC. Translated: CSVDGGSYEQYF.

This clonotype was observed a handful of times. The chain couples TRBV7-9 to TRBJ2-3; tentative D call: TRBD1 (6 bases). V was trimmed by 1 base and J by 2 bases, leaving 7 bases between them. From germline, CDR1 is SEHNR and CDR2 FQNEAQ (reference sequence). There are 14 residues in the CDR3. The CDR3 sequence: CASSLGTATDTQYF. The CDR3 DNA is TGTGCCAGCAGCTTAGGGACAGCCACAGATACGCAGTATTTT.

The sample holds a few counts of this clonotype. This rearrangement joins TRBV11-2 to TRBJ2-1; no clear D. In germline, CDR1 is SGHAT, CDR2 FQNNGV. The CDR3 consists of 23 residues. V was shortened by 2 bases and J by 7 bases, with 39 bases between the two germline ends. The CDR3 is CASSLYLMPLYPLDSFRWNEQFF. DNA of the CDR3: TGTGCCAGCAGCTTATATCTGATGCCGCTGTATCCCCTGGATAGCTTTCGTTGGAATGAGCAGTTCTTC.

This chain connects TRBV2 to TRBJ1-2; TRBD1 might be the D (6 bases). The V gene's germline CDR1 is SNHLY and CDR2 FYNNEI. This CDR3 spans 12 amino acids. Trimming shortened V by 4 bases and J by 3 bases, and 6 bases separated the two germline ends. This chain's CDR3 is CASSGQDYGYTF. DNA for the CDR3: TGTGCCAGCAGTGGACAGGACTATGGCTACACCTTC.

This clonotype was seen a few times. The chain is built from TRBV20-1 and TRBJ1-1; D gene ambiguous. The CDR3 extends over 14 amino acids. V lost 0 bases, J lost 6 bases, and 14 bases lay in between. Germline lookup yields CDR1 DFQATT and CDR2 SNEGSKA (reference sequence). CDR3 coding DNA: TGCAGTGCTAGAGATCAAAAGGGAGGATCTGAAGCTTTCTTT. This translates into CSARDQKGGSEAFF.

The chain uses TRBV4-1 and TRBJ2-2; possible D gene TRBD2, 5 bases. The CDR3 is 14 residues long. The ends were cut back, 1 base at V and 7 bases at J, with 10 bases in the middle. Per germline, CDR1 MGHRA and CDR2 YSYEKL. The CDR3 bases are TGCGCCAGCAGCCAAGGGTCGGGGTTCGGGGAGCTGTTTTTT. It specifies CASSQGSGFGELFF.

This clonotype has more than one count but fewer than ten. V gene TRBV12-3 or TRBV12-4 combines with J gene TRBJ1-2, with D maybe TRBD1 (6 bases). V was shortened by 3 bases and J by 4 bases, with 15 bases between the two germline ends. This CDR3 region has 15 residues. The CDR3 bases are TGTGCCAGCAGTTTGTCCCAATACAGGGTCTATGGCTACACCTTC. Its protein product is CASSLSQYRVYGYTF.

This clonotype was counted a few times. The CDR3 region is CASSRDSLETQYF. The DNA for the CDR3 is TGTGCCAGCTCGCGGGACAGCCTAGAGACCCAGTACTTC. The chain combines TRBV18 with TRBJ2-5, with TRBD1 as a possible D gene (7 bases). Trimming removed 6 bases at V and 4 bases at J, with 12 bases between. Per germline, CDR1 KGHSH and CDR2 LQKENI. The CDR3 runs 13 residues.

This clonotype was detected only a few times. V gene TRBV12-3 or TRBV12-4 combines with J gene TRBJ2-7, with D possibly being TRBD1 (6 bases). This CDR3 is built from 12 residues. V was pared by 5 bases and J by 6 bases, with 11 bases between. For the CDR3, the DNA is TGTGCCAGCAGTCGAAACAGGGTCGAGCAGTACTTC. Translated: CASSRNRVEQYF.

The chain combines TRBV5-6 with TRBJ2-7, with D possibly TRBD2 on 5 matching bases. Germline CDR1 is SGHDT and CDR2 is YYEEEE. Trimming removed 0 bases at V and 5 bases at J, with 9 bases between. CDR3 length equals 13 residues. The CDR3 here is CASSLGGIDEQYF. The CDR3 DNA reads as TGTGCCAGCAGCTTGGGAGGGATTGACGAGCAGTACTTC.

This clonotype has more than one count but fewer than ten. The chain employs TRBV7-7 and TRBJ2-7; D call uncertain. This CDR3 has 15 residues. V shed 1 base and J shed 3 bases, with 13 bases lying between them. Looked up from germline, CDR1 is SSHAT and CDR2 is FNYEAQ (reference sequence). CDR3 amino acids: CASSLERGPNYEQYF. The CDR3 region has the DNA TGTGCCAGCAGCTTAGAGAGAGGCCCAAACTACGAGCAGTACTTC.

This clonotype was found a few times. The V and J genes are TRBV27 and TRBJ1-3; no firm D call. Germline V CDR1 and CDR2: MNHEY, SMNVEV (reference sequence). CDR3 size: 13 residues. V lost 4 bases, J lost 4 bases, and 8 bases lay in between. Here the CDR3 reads CASSSKVGNTIYF. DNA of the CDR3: TGTGCCAGCAGTTCAAAAGTCGGAAACACCATATATTTT.

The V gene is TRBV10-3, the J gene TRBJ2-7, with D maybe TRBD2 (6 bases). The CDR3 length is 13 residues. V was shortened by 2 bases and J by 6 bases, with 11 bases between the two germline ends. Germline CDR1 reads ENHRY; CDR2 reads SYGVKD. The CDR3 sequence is CAISEASAAEQYF. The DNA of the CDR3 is TGTGCCATCAGTGAGGCTAGCGCTGCCGAGCAGTACTTC.